This T cell receptor beta chain derives from a study of control samples from healthy donors and cancer patients. Germline V gene data show CDR1 as GTSNPN and CDR2 as SVGIG (reference sequence). Trimming took 0 bases from V and 10 from J, leaving 10 bases between them. The CDR3 loop spans 13 amino acids. The protocol was immunoSEQ multiplex PCR, while the TCRdb copy is restricted to in-frame clones and leaves out a portion. The sample lists approximately 110,000 clones, less than 95% occurring once. The chain carries TRBV30 and TRBJ1-6; a possible D gene is TRBD1 (5 bases). The sample was blood. The origin of this receptor is a human donor in good health. The donor label of this sample is uncertain. DNA for the CDR3: TGTGCCTGGAGTGTAAGGGGTGGATCACCCCTCCACTTT. As protein: CAWSVRGGSPLHF.